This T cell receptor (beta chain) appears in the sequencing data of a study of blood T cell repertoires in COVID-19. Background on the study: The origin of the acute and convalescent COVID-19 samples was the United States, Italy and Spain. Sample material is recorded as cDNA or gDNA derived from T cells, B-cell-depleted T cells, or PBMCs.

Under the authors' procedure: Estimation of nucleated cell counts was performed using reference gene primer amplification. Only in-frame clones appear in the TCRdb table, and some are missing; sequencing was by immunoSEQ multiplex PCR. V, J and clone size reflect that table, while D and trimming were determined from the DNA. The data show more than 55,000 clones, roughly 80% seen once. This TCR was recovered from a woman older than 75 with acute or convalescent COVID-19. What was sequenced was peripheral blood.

The CDR3 bases are TGTGCCAGCGGTCGGACAGGGGCGAACACCGGGGAGCTGTTTTTT. Protein: CASGRTGANTGELFF. The chain joins TRBV6-5 to TRBJ2-2; 9 nucleotides line up with TRBD1. V was pared by 8 bases and J by 0 bases, with 4 bases of the junction left unmatched. CDR1 and CDR2 from the germline V gene are MNHEY and SVGAGI. The CDR3 spans 15 residues.